What follows are 25 T cell receptor beta chains derived from one specimen sequenced in a study of T cell repertoires in cytomegalovirus infection. For these TCRs, the target antigens are not known. TCRdb processed the reads anew with MiXCR; each CDR3 protein has one entry. The data contain about 920,000 distinct CDR3 sequences, 25% to 40% of them singletons. Sequences were derived from cultured CD8+ T cells from PBMCs, sampled from culture after CMV antigen stimulation. The source of these receptors is a human donor in good health (CMV status not recorded). Some clones in this sample may be carry-over from other donors' samples.

This clonotype came up many times. This sequence joins TRBV7-2 and TRBJ2-7; D perhaps matches TRBD2 (5 bases). Germline values: CDR1 SGHTA, CDR2 FQGNSA. The CDR3 is made up of 16 amino acids. V was shortened by 3 bases and J by 3 bases, with 18 bases between the two germline ends. The CDR3 spells CASSLLPHAADYEQYV. CDR3 bases: TGTGCCAGCAGCTTGTTACCCCATGCAGCGGACTACGAGCAGTACGTC.

The rearrangement links TRBV12-3 or TRBV12-4 to TRBJ2-1, with 9 bases matching TRBD1. V gave up 6 bases and J gave up 0 bases; unmatched junction bases: 15. The length of the CDR3 is 19 residues. CDR3 bases: TGTGCCAGCAGGGGGGACAGGGAGGGAGGCCGGAGCTCCTACAATGAGCAGTTCTTC. Translation: CASRGDREGGRSSYNEQFF.

The count of this clonotype is one. The V and J genes are TRBV29-1 and TRBJ2-1, with TRBD2 matching 8 bases. The length of the CDR3 is 18 residues. The V gene's germline CDR1 is SQVTM and CDR2 ANQGSEA. V lost 7 bases to trimming and J lost 6 bases; unmatched junction nucleotides: 23. The CDR3: CSAVILAGGLGFFNEQFF. As DNA, the CDR3 is TGCAGCGCAGTTATCCTAGCGGGCGGGTTGGGGTTTTTCAATGAGCAGTTCTTC.

This clonotype has more than one count but fewer than ten. V and J are TRBV7-9 and TRBJ2-1; 10 bases agree with TRBD2. After removal of 1 base from V and 6 bases from J, the junction contained 3 bases not matched to a gene. The CDR3 spans 15 residues. The germline CDR1 and CDR2 sequences are SEHNR and FQNEAQ (reference sequence). The CDR3 bases are TGTGCCAGCAGCTTAGAGCGGGGGGGCGGCAATGAGCAGTTCTTC. Protein: CASSLERGGGNEQFF.

This chain joins TRBV5-4 and TRBJ2-5, with a tentative D call TRBD1 (5 bases). CDR1 is SGHNT, CDR2 YYREEE, per germline (reference sequence). This CDR3 spans 15 amino acids. Between the trimmed V and J ends, which lost 3 bases and 5 bases, there was a span of 17 bases. This CDR3 reads CASSSDNSRVETQYF. The CDR3 bases are TGTGCCAGCAGCTCGGACAATTCCCGGGTGGAGACCCAGTACTTC.

This chain links TRBV10-3 with TRBJ1-2; D gene unclear. Trimming took off 0 bases at V and 4 bases at J, with 12 bases between the two ends. This CDR3 region has 15 residues. Germline V gene lookup returns CDR1 ENHRY and CDR2 SYGVKD. Here the CDR3 DNA reads TGTGCCATCAGTGAGTCCGGGCGGGATTTCTATGGCTACACCTTC. Protein product: CAISESGRDFYGYTF.

This clonotype was recorded once. The rearrangement joins TRBV6-5 to TRBJ2-1; 7 bases line up with TRBD1. This CDR3 spans 19 amino acids. Per germline, CDR1 MNHEY and CDR2 SVGAGI. V lost 0 bases, J lost 5 bases, and 16 bases stayed unmatched. For the CDR3, the DNA is TGTGCCAGCAGTTACTCGATCTCTGGAGCGAGGGGGCCAAACAATGAGCAGTTCTTC. Translated: CASSYSISGARGPNNEQFF.

The chain recombines TRBV6-6 with TRBJ2-2; D may correspond to TRBD1 or TRBD2 (5 bases each). The V gene's germline CDR1 is MNHNY and CDR2 SVGAGI (reference sequence). The CDR3 covers 15 residues. The germline V and J ends were trimmed by 6 bases and 4 bases, with 15 bases remaining between them. The DNA for the CDR3 is TGTGCCAGCAGCCCGGGACCGGCGGGCACCGGGGAGCTGTTTTTT. Amino acids: CASSPGPAGTGELFF.

There are a few counts of this clonotype. CDR3 protein: CASSPRPGLNNEQFF. Here the CDR3 DNA reads TGTGCCAGCAGCCCGAGGCCGGGACTTAACAATGAGCAGTTCTTC. The chain couples TRBV3-1 to TRBJ2-1; a weak D match, TRBD2 (6 bases). This CDR3 comprises 15 residues. Trimming left V 4 bases short and J 5 bases short, with 15 bases between. Germline V gives CDR1 LGHDT, CDR2 YNNKEL (reference sequence).

The rearrangement joins TRBV29-1 to TRBJ1-1; D remains unclear. The V end was cut by 7 bases, the J end by 5 bases, with 11 bases between. This CDR3 is built from 11 residues. Germline V gives CDR1 SQVTM, CDR2 ANQGSEA. The CDR3 sequence is CSAPEVTEAFF. DNA of the CDR3: TGCAGCGCCCCCGAGGTTACTGAAGCTTTCTTT.

The rearrangement uses TRBV12-3 or TRBV12-4 and TRBJ2-1; D is undetermined. CDR3 length: 15 residues. Trimming left V 7 bases short and J 3 bases short, with 16 bases between. The CDR3 DNA reads as TGTGCCAGCACCTCGGATGACAAGTACTACAATGAGCAGTTCTTC. This encodes CASTSDDKYYNEQFF.

This clonotype was observed a few times. The CDR3 DNA is TGTGCCAGCAGCCCTACTTACAGGGTGTCTAACGCTGAAGCTTTCTTT. This sequence encodes CASSPTYRVSNAEAFF. The chain couples TRBV6-1 to TRBJ1-1; D might be TRBD1 (6 bases). From germline, CDR1 is MNHNS and CDR2 SASEGT. The CDR3 totals 16 residues. The V and J ends lost 6 bases and 6 bases respectively, with 23 bases between them.

This clonotype turned up a few times. V and J are TRBV2 and TRBJ1-3; 7 positions match TRBD1. Germline V gene sequence: CDR1 SNHLY, CDR2 FYNNEI. The CDR3 runs to 20 residues. Germline trimming cut 6 bases from V and 3 bases from J; bases unmatched to any gene: 23. The CDR3 DNA reads as TGTGCCAGCAGCTACAACATTAACGACAGGGACGGTAATAGTGGAAACACCATATATTTT. It is translated as CASSYNINDRDGNSGNTIYF.

As for this clonotype: Being one base from a much bigger clone, this may be a read error. The chain uses TRBV7-2 and TRBJ2-7, with D tentatively TRBD2 (5 bases). CDR3 length: 13 residues. Germline values: CDR1 SGHTA, CDR2 FQGNSA. The CDR3, as DNA: TGTGTCAGCAGCTTAGCCCGGGGTAACGAGCAGTACGTC. It is translated as CVSSLARGNEQYV.

The rearrangement uses TRBV6-5 and TRBJ2-2; 10 nucleotides align to TRBD1. Germline CDR1 reads MNHEY; CDR2 reads SVGAGI. Losses at the gene ends were 7 bases for V and 5 bases for J; bases not matched to a gene: 10. There are 16 residues in the CDR3. CDR3 DNA sequence: TGTGCCAGCACCTCCGGGACAGGGGATGGGACCGGGGAGCTGTTTTTT. This codes for CASTSGTGDGTGELFF.

A few counts support this clonotype. J is TRBJ2-2 and V is TRBV27, with D unclear. The germline CDR1 and CDR2 sequences are MNHEY and SMNVEV (reference sequence). There are 13 residues in the CDR3. Trimming removed 5 bases at V and 8 bases at J, with 12 bases between. CDR3 sequence reads: CASSPLGDGELFF. In nucleotides, the CDR3 is TGTGCCAGCAGTCCCTTAGGAGATGGGGAGCTGTTTTTT.

The rearrangement uses TRBV20-1 and TRBJ2-7; no definite D call. This CDR3 has 14 amino acids. Germline V CDR1 and CDR2: DFQATT, SNEGSKA (reference sequence). V was pared by 0 bases and J by 0 bases, with 9 bases between. CDR3 sequence: CSARDVPNSYEQYV. CDR3 coding DNA: TGCAGTGCTAGAGATGTTCCAAACTCCTACGAGCAGTACGTC.

Remarks on this clonotype: This could be a read error, since a much larger clone is one nucleotide away. The CDR3 DNA reads as TGTGCCAGCAGCTTAGGGGGGGGGCCTAAGTATGAGCAGTTCTTC. It encodes CASSLGGGPKYEQFF. The gene calls are TRBV7-6 and TRBJ2-1; a possible D gene is TRBD2 (7 bases). Trimming removed 1 base at V and 8 bases at J, with 15 bases between. The CDR3 sequence is 15 residues long. The germline CDR1 and CDR2 sequences are SGHVS and FNYEAQ.

This clonotype occurred many times. The J gene is TRBJ2-1, the V gene TRBV6-1; 7 bases fit TRBD1. Germline V gene lookup returns CDR1 MNHNS and CDR2 SASEGT. This CDR3 has 15 amino acids. V lost 6 bases to trimming and J lost 5 bases; unmatched junction nucleotides: 10. The CDR3 sequence: CASRHDRARHNEQFF. CDR3 bases: TGTGCCAGCAGACATGACAGGGCCCGCCACAATGAGCAGTTCTTC.

This sequence joins TRBV14 and TRBJ2-7; the D gene could be TRBD1 or TRBD2 (5 bases each). With 9 bases removed from V and 3 bases from J, the gap between germline ends came to 12 bases. Germline V gene data show CDR1 as SGHDN and CDR2 as FVKESK. The CDR3 is made up of 12 amino acids. CDR3 in amino acids: CASGGNLYEQYF. The CDR3 DNA reads as TGTGCCAGTGGGGGTAACCTCTACGAGCAGTACTTC.

The chain uses TRBV20-1 and TRBJ2-7; the match to TRBD2 covers 14 bases. Germline V CDR1 and CDR2: DFQATT, SNEGSKA (reference sequence). CDR3 size: 18 residues. CDR3 loop: CSTRPGLAGGYHSYEQYV. The CDR3 coding sequence is TGCAGTACTAGACCCGGACTAGCGGGGGGTTATCACTCCTACGAGCAGTACGTC.

The J gene is TRBJ1-4, the V gene TRBV3-1; no clear D gene. The CDR3 length is 13 residues. Trimming took off 4 bases at V and 5 bases at J, with 8 bases between the two ends. Germline assignment: CDR1 LGHDT and CDR2 YNNKEL (reference sequence). CDR3 protein: CASSRSENEKLFF. The DNA of the CDR3 is TGTGCCAGCAGCCGTTCAGAGAATGAAAAACTGTTTTTT.

The chain couples TRBV19 to TRBJ1-1; 7 bases agree with TRBD1. The germline CDR1 and CDR2 sequences are LNHDA and SQIVND (reference sequence). This CDR3 has 14 residues. V shed 7 bases and J 3 bases; nucleotides not matched to a gene: 8. CDR3: CASNPGGMYTEAFF. The CDR3 DNA is TGTGCCAGTAACCCAGGGGGTATGTACACTGAAGCTTTCTTT.

V and J are TRBV29-1 and TRBJ1-3, with a tentative D call TRBD1 (5 bases). V lost 3 bases, J lost 0 bases, and 12 bases lay in between. Germline V gene lookup returns CDR1 SQVTM and CDR2 ANQGSEA. The CDR3 spans 15 residues. The CDR3 is CSVERDGDSGNTIYF. The CDR3, as DNA: TGCAGCGTTGAGCGGGACGGGGACTCTGGAAACACCATATATTTT.

The J gene is TRBJ2-3, the V gene TRBV29-1, with a weak D call TRBD1 (6 bases). The germline V and J ends were trimmed by 6 bases and 2 bases, with 15 bases remaining between them. Germline CDR1 reads SQVTM; CDR2 reads ANQGSEA. This CDR3 region has 14 residues. The CDR3 loop is CSVLGHPTTDTQYF. The CDR3 DNA is TGCAGCGTCTTGGGACATCCCACCACAGATACGCAGTATTTT.